The rows below give T cell receptor beta chains drawn from one sample of a study of graft-versus-host responses after intestinal transplantation. Clones were read by immunoSEQ multiplex PCR, and TCRdb kept only the in-frame ones, dropping some. This table has 75,000 to 95,000 clones, just over 90% appearing once. What these receptors recognize is not known. The specimen comprised unstimulated CD8+ T cells sorted from spleen or lymph node cells, sampled before intestinal transplant. The receptors originated from a human donor who received an intestinal transplant. CDR3s include the opening cysteine and the closing phenylalanine or tryptophan. Fields, in order: V gene, clone size, J gene, D gene, CDR3 DNA, CDR3 protein. A D gene is named only where the DNA matches it firmly. The size field is filled for only some rows; it gives once, few, many or a size class.

TRBV19	NA	TRBJ2-1	NA	TGTGCCAGTAGTGCCCGACCAGGGGAATTTCGTGATGAGCAGTTCTTC	CASSARPGEFRDEQFF
TRBV7-9	NA	TRBJ2-1	NA	TGTGCCAGCAGCTTAGCATCTTCGCTAAATGAGCAGTTCTTC	CASSLASSLNEQFF
TRBV10-2	NA	TRBJ2-7	TRBD2	TGCGCCAGCAGTGAATTGGGACTAGCGGGGCGGTACTACGAGCAGTACTTC	CASSELGLAGRYYEQYF
TRBV10-2	NA	TRBJ2-3	TRBD2	TGCGCCAGCATTCTGGGACTAGCGGCCACAGATACGCAGTATTTT	CASILGLAATDTQYF
TRBV9	NA	TRBJ2-7	TRBD1	TGTGCCAGCGGCGAGACGGGACAGGACTACGAGCAGTACTTC	CASGETGQDYEQYF
TRBV11-3	NA	TRBJ2-7	TRBD1	TGTGCCAGCAGCCCCACCGGGACAGGGGGCTACGAGCAGTACTTC	CASSPTGTGGYEQYF
TRBV11-2	NA	TRBJ2-7	NA	TGTGCCAGCAGCTTCGCAGGGGAGAGCTACGAGCAGTACTTC	CASSFAGESYEQYF
TRBV7-9	NA	TRBJ2-2	NA	TGTGCCAGCAGCTTCCGAGACACAGGGGGGGAGCTGTTTTTT	CASSFRDTGGELFF
TRBV19	few	TRBJ1-1	TRBD1	TGTGCCACCCCACAGGGGACGGGGATGGTCTTT	CATPQGTGMVF
TRBV7-6	once	TRBJ2-7	TRBD2	TGTGCCAGCAGCTTAGAGGGGCCTAGCGGGGGACAATCCTACGAGCAGTACTTC	CASSLEGPSGGQSYEQYF